This T cell receptor (beta chain) was sequenced during a study of regulatory T cells in long-lasting Graves disease. Both iRepertoire HTBI primers and Arm-PCR of CDR3 regions were used to build the TCR beta libraries. TCRdb recomputed calls from the multiplex PCR reads with MiXCR, one row per CDR3 protein. Here the sample spans about 430,000 distinct CDR3 sequences, about 15% being singletons. V shed 1 base, J shed 2 bases, and the junction held 8 bases outside the gene matches. CDR1 is KGHSH and CDR2 is LQKENI in the germline V gene. This CDR3 has 18 residues. This clonotype was seen a handful of times. Time point noted: newly diagnosed GD, antithyroid drugs for less than 3 months. PBMC-extracted RNA yielded the TCR library. This sample also belongs to another study, concerning T cells in Graves' hyperthyroidism and ophthalmopathy.

Sequenced here: peripheral blood mononuclear cells (PBMCs), sampled at new diagnosis, from a patient treated with antithyroid drugs. This rearrangement joins TRBV18 to TRBJ1-6; TRBD1 aligns across 7 bases. This clonotype was sampled from a woman aged 40-49 years with Graves disease. In DNA form, the CDR3 reads TGTGCCAGCTCACCACGGGCGAACAGGGGAACCTATAATTCACCCCTCCACTTT. It is translated as CASSPRANRGTYNSPLHF.